A selection of T cell receptor beta chains follows, all from one sample in a study of T cell responses to AZD1222 COVID-19 vaccine. Produced via immunoSEQ multiplex PCR; TCRdb's table is partial and in-frame only. Among some 120,000 clones listed, 88% were seen once. The sequencing here drew on peripheral blood, taken on day 0 of AZD1222 vaccination. These receptors originate from an adult in good health. The CDR3 runs from the conserved cysteine through the conserved F or W. The D gene is left open where the match is weak. Clone size appears in some rows only: once, few, many, or a class for an expanded clone.

>NA|NA|TRBV24-1|TRBJ2-1
CATSERGEQFF
TGTGCCACCAGTGAGCGGGGTGAGCAGTTCTTC
>NA|NA|TRBV5-1|TRBJ1-5
CASSLDPGNSNQPQHF
TGCGCCAGCAGCTTGGATCCAGGTAATAGCAATCAGCCCCAGCATTTT
>TRBD1|NA|TRBV7-9|TRBJ1-2
CASRFGQGRNGYTF
TGTGCCAGCAGATTCGGACAGGGGAGGAATGGCTACACCTTC
>TRBD2|NA|TRBV6-2/TRBV6-3|TRBJ2-5
CASSYSASGIVETQYF
TGTGCCAGCAGTTACTCAGCTAGCGGGATTGTTGAGACCCAGTACTTC
>NA|NA|TRBV18|TRBJ1-2
CASSPGADYGYTF
TGTGCCAGCTCACCAGGGGCGGACTATGGCTACACCTTC
>NA|NA|TRBV3-1/TRBV3-2|TRBJ1-1
CASSQGGRALNTEAFF
TGTGCCAGCAGCCAAGGTGGTAGGGCCTTGAACACTGAAGCTTTCTTT
>TRBD2|NA|TRBV7-9|TRBJ2-7
CASSRLAGGDEQYF
TGTGCCAGCAGCCGACTAGCGGGAGGGGACGAGCAGTACTTC
>NA|NA|TRBV18|TRBJ2-3
CASSPRVGREDTQYF
TGTGCCAGCTCACCACGAGTGGGGCGTGAAGATACGCAGTATTTT
>NA|NA|TRBV9|TRBJ2-5
CASSVGQAVYQETQYF
TGTGCCAGCAGCGTAGGGCAGGCAGTATACCAAGAGACCCAGTACTTC
>NA|NA|TRBV7-3|TRBJ2-7
CASSSSGRGGQYF
TGTGCCAGCAGCTCCTCCGGCAGGGGAGGGCAGTACTTC
>NA|NA|TRBV5-4|TRBJ1-1
CASSRDSLGYPWMNTEAFF
TGTGCCAGCAGCCGCGACAGCCTTGGTTATCCTTGGATGAACACTGAAGCTTTCTTT
>NA|NA|TRBV6-5|TRBJ1-2
CASSYSTGVGYTF
TGTGCCAGCAGTTACTCGACGGGGGTAGGCTACACCTTC
>NA|NA|TRBV10-2|TRBJ1-2
CASSAGANYGYTF
TGCGCCAGCAGTGCAGGAGCTAACTATGGCTACACCTTC
>TRBD2|NA|TRBV7-6|TRBJ2-1
CASSRQGLAGDPNYNEQFF
TGTGCCAGCAGCCGACAGGGGCTAGCGGGAGATCCCAACTACAATGAGCAGTTCTTC
>NA|NA|TRBV7-8|TRBJ1-5
CASSLATGNQPQHF
TGTGCCAGCAGCTTAGCGACTGGGAACCAGCCCCAGCATTTT
>NA|NA|TRBV19|TRBJ1-2
CASSPQGSYGYTF
TGTGCCAGTAGTCCCCAGGGAAGTTATGGCTACACCTTC
>NA|NA|TRBV5-4|TRBJ2-7
CASSLEGYYEQYF
TGTGCCAGCAGCTTGGAGGGTTACTACGAGCAGTACTTC
>NA|NA|TRBV11-2|TRBJ2-5
CASSLSMGGRETQYF
TGTGCCAGCAGCTTATCCATGGGGGGGCGAGAGACCCAGTACTTC
>NA|NA|TRBV5-5|TRBJ1-2
CASSLQRVGYTF
TGTGCCAGCAGCTTGCAAAGGGTAGGCTACACCTTC
>TRBD1|NA|TRBV30|TRBJ1-6
CAWSVLNRGRSPLHF
TGTGCCTGGAGTGTGCTGAACAGGGGGCGTTCACCCCTCCACTTT
>NA|NA|TRBV28|TRBJ2-7
CASRSDRPYEQYF
TGTGCCAGCAGATCCGACAGGCCCTACGAGCAGTACTTC
>NA|NA|TRBV4-2|TRBJ2-2
CASSQVEWAGELFF
TGTGCCAGCAGCCAAGTGGAGTGGGCCGGGGAGCTGTTTTTT
>NA|once|TRBV11-1|TRBJ1-6
CASSPGVNSPLHF
TGTGCCAGCAGCCCGGGGGTCAATTCACCCCTCCACTTT
>NA|NA|TRBV6-6|TRBJ1-1
CASSSNTEAFF
TGTGCCAGCAGTTCGAACACTGAAGCTTTCTTT
>NA|NA|TRBV19|TRBJ2-7
CASSIPQGEQYF
TGTGCCAGTAGTATCCCCCAGGGCGAGCAGTACTTC
>NA|NA|TRBV10-3|TRBJ1-2
CAISEGGRRDYGYTF
TGTGCCATCAGTGAGGGTGGCAGGAGGGACTATGGCTACACCTTC
>TRBD1|NA|TRBV5-1|TRBJ1-6
CASSHGDSLSPLHF
TGCGCCAGCAGCCATGGGGACAGCCTTTCACCCCTCCACTTT
>TRBD1|NA|TRBV24-1|TRBJ1-4
CATSQGGRTGGEKLFF
TGTGCCACCAGCCAAGGGGGTCGGACAGGCGGTGAAAAACTGTTTTTT
>NA|NA|TRBV27|TRBJ1-1
CASSGGSGNTEAFF
TGTGCCAGCAGTGGGGGGTCTGGGAACACTGAAGCTTTCTTT
>TRBD1|once|TRBV18|TRBJ1-1
CASSQTGGAPAEAFF
TGTGCCAGCTCCCAGACAGGGGGCGCCCCGGCTGAAGCTTTCTTT
>TRBD2|NA|TRBV9|TRBJ2-3
CASSALADTDTQYF
TGTGCCAGCAGCGCCCTAGCGGACACAGATACGCAGTATTTT
>TRBD2|NA|TRBV20-1|TRBJ2-1
CSAKTSGIPLF
TGCAGTGCTAAGACTAGCGGGATTCCGCTCTTC